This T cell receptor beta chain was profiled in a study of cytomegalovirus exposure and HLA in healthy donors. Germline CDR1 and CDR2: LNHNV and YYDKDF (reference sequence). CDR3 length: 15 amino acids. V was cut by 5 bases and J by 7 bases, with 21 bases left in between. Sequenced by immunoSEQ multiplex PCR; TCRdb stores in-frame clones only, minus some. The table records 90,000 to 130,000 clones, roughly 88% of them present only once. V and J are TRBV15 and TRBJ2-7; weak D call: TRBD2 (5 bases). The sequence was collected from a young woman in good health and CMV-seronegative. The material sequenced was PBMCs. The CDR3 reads CATSRDSIRGNEQYF. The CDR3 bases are TGTGCCACCAGCCGGGATTCTATACGTGGGAATGAGCAGTACTTC.